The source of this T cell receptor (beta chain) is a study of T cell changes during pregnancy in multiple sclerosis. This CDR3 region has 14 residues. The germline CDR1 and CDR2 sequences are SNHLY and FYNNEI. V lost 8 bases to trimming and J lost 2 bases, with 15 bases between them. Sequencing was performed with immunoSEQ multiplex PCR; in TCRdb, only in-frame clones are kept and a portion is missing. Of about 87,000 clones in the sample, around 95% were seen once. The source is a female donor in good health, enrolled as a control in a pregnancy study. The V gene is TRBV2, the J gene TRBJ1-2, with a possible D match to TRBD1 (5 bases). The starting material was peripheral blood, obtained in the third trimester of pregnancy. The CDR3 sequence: CASGKRGSNYGYTF. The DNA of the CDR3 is TGTGCCAGCGGGAAAAGGGGATCCAACTATGGCTACACCTTC. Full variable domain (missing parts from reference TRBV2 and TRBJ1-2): EPEVTQTPSHQVTQMGQEVILRCVPISNHLYFYWYRQILGQKVEFLVSFYNNEISEKSEIFDDQFSVERPDGSNFTLKIRSTKLEDSAMYFCASGKRGSNYGYTFGSGTRLTVV.